This passage covers 27 T cell receptor beta chains from one sample sequenced in a study of CD8+ T cells in alopecia areata. Reverse transcribed after extraction, RNA yielded cDNA as the sequencing template. Sequencing was performed with immunoSEQ multiplex PCR; in TCRdb, only in-frame clones are kept and a portion is missing. The data show 290,000 or so clones, none appearing only once, with 1.2% held by the ten largest. CD4, CD8alpha, NKG2D, NKG2ACE and other markers were used to sort pooled cutaneous lymph node cells. Source material: CD4+ T cells sorted from a lymph node. The origin of the receptors is a C3H/HeJ mouse with alopecia areata. This mouse strain has H2-k as its MHC haplotype.

This clone was found a few times. The germline and genes are mouse ones. The CDR3 is cut off 4 residues early in the read; its end comes from the germline J gene. This chain joins TRBV13-1 and TRBJ2-1, with 9 bases aligning to TRBD2. There are 15 residues in the CDR3. The germline CDR1 and CDR2 sequences are NSHNY and SYGAGN. V gave up 5 bases and J gave up 0 bases; unmatched junction bases: 3. Partial CDR3 DNA: TGTGCCAGCAGCAACTGGGGGGCTAACTATGCT. Translation: CASSNWGANYA. The CDR3 in full is CASSNWGANYAEQFF.

Comments on this clone: Each gene name is a mouse one. The CDR3 end falls 4 residues outside the read, so it is completed with the germline J gene. Other DNA sequences in this specimen translate into the identical CDR3. The chain links TRBV5 to TRBJ2-2; D possibly corresponds to TRBD2 (6 bases). The germline CDR1 and CDR2 sequences are LGHNA and YNLKQL (reference sequence). V was cut by 0 bases and J by 0 bases, with 8 bases left in between. CDR3 length: 16 residues. Partial CDR3 DNA: TGTGCCAGCAGCCAAGACTGGGGCTCAAACACCGGG. Its protein is CASSQDWGSNTG. The full CDR3 protein is CASSQDWGSNTGQLYF.

This clone was observed a few times. The listed genes are named as in mouse. Coverage ceases 3 residues before the CDR3 finishes, and the germline J gene fills in the end. Other DNA variants within this sample encode the same CDR3. The chain has TRBV31 and TRBJ1-6; TRBD1 is a possible D gene (5 bases). TRBJ1-6 is given ORF status, its function remaining uncertain. Trimming shortened V by 3 bases and J by 4 bases, and 7 bases separated the two germline ends. Germline CDR1 is GKSSPN and CDR2 is SITVG. This CDR3 is 13 amino acids long. This chain's CDR3 is CAWRDRYNSPLYF. The part of the CDR3 DNA that was read is TGTGCCTGGAGAGACAGATATAATTCGCCC.

This clone was detected a few times. Each gene name is a mouse one. The CDR3 reads CASSPQGLDAEQFF. The sequenced part of the CDR3 DNA is TGTGCCAGCAGCCCCCAGGGGCTGGATGCT. The gene calls are TRBV3 and TRBJ2-1; tentatively, D is TRBD1 (6 bases). From the germline J gene comes the end of the CDR3, since the read stops 4 residues before it. The germline V and J ends were trimmed by 5 bases and 5 bases, with 13 bases remaining between them. The CDR3 contains 14 residues. Germline-derived CDR1 and CDR2 are SNHLY and FYNGKV (reference sequence).

Only a few counts were recorded for this clone. Gene labels here are mouse ones. Coverage ceases 4 residues before the CDR3 finishes, and the germline J gene fills in the end. Other DNA variants within this sample encode the same CDR3. The V call is TRBV13-3, the J call TRBJ2-2; TRBD2 agrees at 11 bases. The V segment lost 5 bases and the J segment 0 bases; nucleotides outside the gene matches: 0. This CDR3 contains 15 residues. The germline gives CDR1 NNHDY, CDR2 SYVADS. The CDR3 bases that were read are TGTGCCAGCAGGACTGGGGGGGCAAACACCGGG. The encoded protein is CASRTGGANTG. The CDR3 as a whole reads CASRTGGANTGQLYF.

About this clone itself: Gene names and germline match the mouse. The read falls 4 residues short of the CDR3 end, and the missing part is taken from the germline J gene. The V gene is TRBV14, the J gene TRBJ1-2; 9 bases fit TRBD1. The CDR3 covers 14 residues. In germline, CDR1 is SGHDT, CDR2 FRDEAV. V gave up 1 base and J gave up 2 bases; unmatched junction bases: 0. The part of the CDR3 DNA that was read is TGTGCCAGCAGTTTCGGGACAGGGAACTCC. Translating gives CASSFGTGNS. The entire CDR3 reads CASSFGTGNSDYTF.

This clone occurred a few times. Germline and genes here are mouse. Coverage ceases 4 residues before the CDR3 finishes, and the germline J gene fills in the end. The chain carries TRBV13-1 and TRBJ2-5, with D hard to call. The germline CDR1 and CDR2 sequences are NSHNY and SYGAGN. This CDR3 is built from 11 residues. The chain's CDR3 is CASSPKDTQYF. The covered CDR3 bases are TGTGCCAGCAGCCCCAAAGAC.

Worth noting for this clone: Gene names are the mouse ones. The read ends 4 residues before the CDR3 terminus; that terminus is restored from the germline J gene. The J gene is TRBJ1-2, the V gene TRBV13-3; 9 bases are shared with TRBD1. Germline V gene sequence: CDR1 NNHDY, CDR2 SYVADS. This CDR3 is built from 15 residues. Trimming took 4 bases from V and 0 from J; bases not matched to a gene: 4. The CDR3 protein is CASSPRDRANSDYTF. Incomplete CDR3 DNA: TGTGCCAGCAGTCCTCGGGACAGGGCAAACTCC.

Of note for this clone: The genes and germline here are from mouse. The observed sequence ends 4 residues before the CDR3 terminus, with the missing tail filled in from the germline J gene. The same CDR3 can be traced to other DNA sequences in this sample. The rearrangement links TRBV5 to TRBJ2-2; D not certain. Per germline, CDR1 LGHNA and CDR2 YNLKQL (reference sequence). This CDR3 has 13 residues. V lost 2 bases to trimming and J lost 2 bases, with 3 bases between them. CDR3 DNA (partial): TGTGCCAGCAGCCAACAGAACACCGGG. It codes for CASSQQNTG. The CDR3 in full is CASSQQNTGQLYF.

A word on this clone: Gene names refer to mouse genes. The read ends 4 residues early relative to the CDR3; the germline J gene fills the gap. The gene calls are TRBV1 and TRBJ1-2; maybe TRBD1 (6 bases). The germline V gene encodes CDR1 NSQYPW and CDR2 LRSPGD (reference sequence). This CDR3 region has 16 residues. Trimming took off 0 bases at V and 0 bases at J, with 11 bases between the two ends. The CDR3 DNA, read in part, is TGCACCTGCAGTGCAGATGCAGGGGCGTCAAACTCC. This encodes CTCSADAGASNS. The entire CDR3 is CTCSADAGASNSDYTF.

This clone occurred a few times. Genes here carry mouse names. The CDR3 end lies 4 residues beyond the end of the read and is filled in from the germline J gene. J is TRBJ2-5 and V is TRBV5, with 7 nucleotides matching TRBD2. The germline CDR1 and CDR2 sequences are LGHNA and YNLKQL (reference sequence). Trimming cost V 0 bases and J 3 bases; bases outside gene matches: 6. CDR3 length: 16 residues. CDR3 DNA, as far as it was read: TGTGCCAGCAGCCAAGATTCAATCTGGGGGCAAGAC. This sequence encodes CASSQDSIWGQD. The whole CDR3 reads CASSQDSIWGQDTQYF.

Comment on this clone: Gene names follow the mouse nomenclature. The CDR3 is cut off 4 residues early in the read; its end comes from the germline J gene. The V and J genes are TRBV13-1 and TRBJ2-1; 7 positions agree with TRBD1. V shed 5 bases and J 6 bases; nucleotides not matched to a gene: 5. The CDR3 sequence is 13 residues long. Per the germline V gene, CDR1 is NSHNY and CDR2 is SYGAGN. The CDR3 sequence: CASRTGIGAEQFF. The CDR3 bases that were read are TGTGCCAGCAGGACAGGGATTGGTGCT.

The sample holds a few counts of this clone. The gene names given are mouse names. The sequence runs out 4 residues before the end of the CDR3; the remainder is reconstructed from the germline J gene. The chain has TRBV13-1 and TRBJ2-5; 7 nucleotides align to TRBD1. This CDR3 has 13 residues. Looked up from germline, CDR1 is NSHNY and CDR2 is SYGAGN. V lost 7 bases and J lost 0; bases outside the gene matches: 2. CDR3 bases read: TGTGCCAGCCTGGACAGGAACCAAGAC. This gives the protein CASLDRNQD. The whole CDR3 sequence reads CASLDRNQDTQYF.

On this clone itself: The genes and germline here are from mouse. The CDR3 protein is CASRTNANTEVFF. CDR3 bases read: TGTGCCAGCAGGACAAATGCAAACACA. The chain joins TRBV19 to TRBJ1-1, with no clear D. The read is 4 residues too short to cover the CDR3 end, so that end is filled in from the germline J gene. The germline gives CDR1 FNHDT, CDR2 SITEND (reference sequence). With 5 bases removed from V and 0 bases from J, the gap between germline ends came to 8 bases. This CDR3 has 13 residues.

A few counts support this clone. Here the gene names and germline are mouse. The read terminates 4 residues before the CDR3 end, so the remaining end is supplied by the germline J gene. Other DNA variants within this sample encode the same CDR3. This chain uses TRBV13-1 with TRBJ2-1, with 9 bases identical to TRBD2. J gave up 6 bases and V 0 bases, and 1 base lay outside the gene matches. The CDR3 sequence is 14 residues long. Germline values: CDR1 NSHNY, CDR2 SYGAGN. The CDR3 DNA, read in part, is TGTGCCAGCAGTGATGGGACTGGGGTTGCT. Translated, it gives CASSDGTGVA. The CDR3 reads in full as CASSDGTGVAEQFF.

There are a few counts of this clone. Any gene name here is a mouse gene name. The CDR3 end is not reached by the read, which stops 4 residues before it; the germline J gene fills it in. The chain couples TRBV19 to TRBJ1-1; 7 bases line up with TRBD1. The germline gives CDR1 FNHDT, CDR2 SITEND (reference sequence). The CDR3 consists of 14 residues. Losses at the gene ends were 2 bases for V and 0 bases for J; bases not matched to a gene: 1. The CDR3 reads CASSMGQTNTEVFF. CDR3 DNA (partial): TGTGCCAGCAGTATGGGACAGACAAACACA.

This clone was seen more than once but under ten times. Genes here carry mouse names. Other DNA sequences in this sample translate to the same CDR3. The CDR3 bases that were read are TGTGCCAGCAGTGGACTGGGGGTCTCCTAT. It codes for CASSGLGVSY. The full CDR3 sequence reads CASSGLGVSYEQYF. The rearrangement joins TRBV13-3 to TRBJ2-7; 9 bases map to TRBD2. With the read ending 4 residues before the CDR3 end, the germline J gene is used to fill in that end. The junction had 1 base not matched to a gene; V was cut back by 3 bases and J by 0 bases. Germline loops: CDR1 NNHDY, CDR2 SYVADS. This CDR3 is 14 amino acids long.

Many counts were recorded for this clone. Gene names and germline match the mouse. The CDR3 is cut off 3 residues early in the read; its end comes from the germline J gene. The chain has TRBV3 and TRBJ1-6, with D possibly TRBD1 on 6 matching bases. Being an ORF, TRBJ1-6 has a function that is uncertain. V was pared by 3 bases and J by 4 bases, with 13 bases between. The V gene's germline CDR1 is SNHLY and CDR2 FYNGKV (reference sequence). This CDR3 region has 16 residues. The CDR3 is CASSFEGQSYNSPLYF. CDR3 DNA, as far as it was read: TGTGCCAGCAGCTTCGAGGGACAAAGTTATAATTCGCCC.

This clone was counted a few times. The genes and germline here are from mouse. The read ends 4 residues before the CDR3 terminus; that terminus is restored from the germline J gene. V gene TRBV12-1 combines with J gene TRBJ1-2; 9 nucleotides match TRBD1. CDR1 SGHSN and CDR2 HYEKVE come from the germline V gene. Germline trimming cut 2 bases from V and 3 bases from J; bases unmatched to any gene: 9. The CDR3 extends over 16 amino acids. The DNA read from the CDR3 is TGTGCCAGCTCTCCGAACCGGGACAGGGAATACTCC. Its protein is CASSPNRDREYS. In full, the CDR3 is CASSPNRDREYSDYTF.

Notes on this clone: Gene labels here are mouse ones. The sequence runs out 4 residues before the end of the CDR3; the remainder is reconstructed from the germline J gene. V usage is TRBV4 and J usage is TRBJ2-4, with 7 positions matching TRBD1. CDR1 and CDR2 (germline): LGHDT, YNNKQL (reference sequence). This CDR3 has 13 residues. CDR3 region: CASSPGQKNTLYF. The part of the CDR3 DNA that was read is TGTGCCAGCAGCCCGGGACAGAAAAAC.

This clone has a handful of counts. Just one base apart from a much larger clone, this may be a read error. The genes and germline here are from mouse. The observed sequence ends 4 residues before the CDR3 terminus, with the missing tail filled in from the germline J gene. Other DNA sequences in this sample translate to the same CDR3. The chain is built from TRBV13-3 and TRBJ2-7; D may be TRBD1 (5 bases). Deletions cut 5 bases from V and 3 bases from J, with 6 bases between. Per the germline V gene, CDR1 is NNHDY and CDR2 is SYVADS. This CDR3 spans 11 amino acids. The CDR3 bases that were read are TGTGCCAGCAGGGACAACTAT. It yields the protein CASRDNY. The CDR3, in full, reads CASRDNYEQYF.

This clone has only a few counts. The genes are named according to mouse. Here the CDR3 reads CASSQAGYNYAEQFF. The CDR3 bases that were read are TGTGCCAGCAGCCAAGCTGGGTATAACTATGCT. The V call is TRBV5, the J call TRBJ2-1, with D possibly TRBD2 on 5 matching bases. The read halts 4 residues ahead of the CDR3 end, with the missing end drawn from the germline J gene. Germline V gene data show CDR1 as LGHNA and CDR2 as YNLKQL (reference sequence). There are 15 residues in the CDR3. Trimming took off 1 base at V and 0 bases at J, with 7 bases between the two ends.

Turning to this clone: Any gene name here is a mouse gene name. The read finishes 4 residues shy of the CDR3 end, and the germline J gene is used to complete it. This chain links TRBV5 with TRBJ2-2; 11 nucleotides align to TRBD2. Germline trimming cut 4 bases from V and 0 bases from J; bases unmatched to any gene: 4. Germline CDR1 reads LGHNA; CDR2 reads YNLKQL (reference sequence). The length of the CDR3 is 17 residues. CDR3 amino acids: CASSPSLGGPNTGQLYF. The CDR3 bases that were read are TGTGCCAGCAGCCCCTCACTGGGGGGGCCAAACACCGGG.

A remark on this clone: Gene and germline names: mouse. The read comes to an end 4 residues before the CDR3 does, leaving the germline J gene to fill in the end. This chain links TRBV31 with TRBJ2-3; D is possibly TRBD2 (7 bases). Germline-derived CDR1 and CDR2 are GKSSPN and SITVG. V lost 5 bases to trimming and J lost 0 bases, with 12 bases between them. The CDR3 covers 14 residues. Incomplete CDR3 DNA: TGTGCCTGGGACACGGGGGGCAGTGCAGAA. This codes for CAWDTGGSAE. The CDR3 reads in full as CAWDTGGSAETLYF.

On this clone: Mouse gene names apply. The read halts 4 residues ahead of the CDR3 end, with the missing end drawn from the germline J gene. The identical CDR3 is also encoded by other nucleotide sequences in the sample. The chain combines TRBV13-2 with TRBJ1-2, with a possible D match to TRBD1 (5 bases). V was clipped by 1 base and J by 0 bases, with 7 bases between them. Germline-derived CDR1 and CDR2 are NNHNN and SYGAGS (reference sequence). This CDR3 spans 14 amino acids. The CDR3 protein is CASGDRGANSDYTF. The DNA read from the CDR3 is TGTGCCAGCGGTGATCGGGGGGCAAACTCC.

Worth noting for this clone: Gene and germline names: mouse. The read terminates 4 residues ahead of where the CDR3 ends, so the germline J gene completes it. This chain connects TRBV17 to TRBJ1-1; TRBD1 agrees at 7 bases. The length of the CDR3 is 15 residues. V lost 0 bases and J lost 3; bases outside the gene matches: 4. The germline CDR1 and CDR2 sequences are MNHDT and YYDKIL. CDR3 region: CASSRERGRDTEVFF. The covered CDR3 bases are TGTGCTAGCAGTAGAGAGAGGGGGCGAGACACA.

As for this clone: The genes are named according to mouse. Read coverage stops 4 residues before the CDR3 terminus; the germline J gene supplies the remainder. This same CDR3 is encoded by further DNA sequences in the sample. The rearrangement uses TRBV13-1 and TRBJ2-1, with a weak D call TRBD1 (6 bases). The CDR3 has 14 amino acids. Germline CDR1 NSHNY, CDR2 SYGAGN. The germline V and J ends were trimmed by 5 bases and 1 base, with 10 bases remaining between them. The CDR3 is CASRAGTNYAEQFF. CDR3 DNA, as far as it was read: TGTGCCAGCAGAGCCGGGACAAACTATGCT.